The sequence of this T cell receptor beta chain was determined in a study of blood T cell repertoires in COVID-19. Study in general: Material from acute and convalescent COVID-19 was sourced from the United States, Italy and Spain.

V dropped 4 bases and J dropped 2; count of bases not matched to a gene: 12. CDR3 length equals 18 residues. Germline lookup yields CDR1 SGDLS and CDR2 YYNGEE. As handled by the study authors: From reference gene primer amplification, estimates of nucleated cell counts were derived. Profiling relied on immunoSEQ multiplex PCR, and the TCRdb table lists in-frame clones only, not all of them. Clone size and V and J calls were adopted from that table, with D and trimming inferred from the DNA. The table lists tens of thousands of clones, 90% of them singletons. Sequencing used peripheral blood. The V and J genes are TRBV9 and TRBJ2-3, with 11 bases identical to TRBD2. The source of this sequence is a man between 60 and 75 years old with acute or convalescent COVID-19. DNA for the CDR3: TGTGCCAGCAGCCCCTACGCCTCTAGCGGGGGGACCACAGATACGCAGTATTTT. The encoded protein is CASSPYASSGGTTDTQYF.